The 21 T cell receptor beta chains given below trace back to one sample, sequenced in a study of regulatory T cells in long-lasting Graves disease. The time point is: newly diagnosed GD, antithyroid drugs for less than 3 months. TCR sequences were obtained from RNA taken from PBMCs. Arm-PCR of CDR3 regions and iRepertoire HTBI primers were used to build TCR beta libraries. MiXCR, run by TCRdb on the multiplex PCR reads, gives a single entry per CDR3 protein. The sample contains hundreds of thousands of distinct CDR3 sequences, 16% of which appear only once. These data were also filed under a second study, of T cells in Graves' hyperthyroidism and ophthalmopathy.

This specimen consisted of peripheral blood mononuclear cells (PBMCs), obtained at new diagnosis, from a patient treated with antithyroid drugs. All receptors come from a woman aged 30 to 39 with Graves disease.

About this clonotype itself: In this CDR3 the conserved last residue, phenylalanine or tryptophan, is missing, so a read error is likely. The rearrangement uses TRBV28 and TRBJ1-2; D uncertain. Trimming cost V 7 bases and J 2 bases, with 14 bases left between them. CDR1 and CDR2 (germline): MDHEN, SYDVKM. The CDR3 is 14 amino acids. The CDR3 DNA sequence: TGTGCCAGCACTCCTATTGGGCAGAACTATGGCTACACCTCC. Translated: CASTPIGQNYGYTS.

This clonotype was seen at least ten times. The chain recombines TRBV10-3 with TRBJ1-1, with 10 bases fitting TRBD1. The CDR3 has 15 residues. Germline lookup yields CDR1 ENHRY and CDR2 SYGVKD. J gave up 3 bases and V 5 bases, and 6 bases lay outside the gene matches. The CDR3 nucleotides read TGTGCCATCAGTAGGACCGGGACAGGGGACACTGAAGCTTTCTTT. Translated, it gives CAISRTGTGDTEAFF.

In its sample, this clonotype was seen many times. The chain carries TRBV15 and TRBJ2-3; D unclear. This CDR3 has 14 amino acids. With 3 bases removed from V and 6 bases from J, the gap between germline ends came to 13 bases. Germline V CDR1 and CDR2: LNHNV, YYDKDF (reference sequence). CDR3 in amino acids: CATSRMGPQDTQYF. DNA of the CDR3: TGTGCCACCAGCAGGATGGGTCCACAGGATACGCAGTATTTT.

Turning to this clonotype: The conserved closing phenylalanine or tryptophan is absent in this CDR3, likely reflecting a read error. This rearrangement joins TRBV30 to TRBJ2-5; D unresolved. This CDR3 spans 15 amino acids. Per germline, CDR1 GTSNPN and CDR2 SVGIG (reference sequence). V lost 0 bases and J lost 0, with 11 bases in between. As DNA, the CDR3 is TGTGCCTGGAGTGTAATTACGGCTGACCAAGAGACCCAGTACCTC. It codes for CAWSVITADQETQYL.

In its sample, this clonotype was seen a few times. The gene calls are TRBV30 and TRBJ1-2; D is ambiguous. Trimming took 4 bases from V and 0 from J, leaving 9 bases between them. Germline V gene data show CDR1 as GTSNPN and CDR2 as SVGIG (reference sequence). The CDR3 consists of 13 residues. The CDR3 loop is CAWKASANYGYTF. In DNA, the CDR3 is TGTGCCTGGAAGGCTTCAGCTAACTATGGCTACACCTTC.

V gene TRBV2 combines with J gene TRBJ1-2; 7 bases line up with TRBD1. J lost 3 bases, V lost 8 bases, and 3 bases had no gene match. This CDR3 is 12 amino acids long. The germline CDR1 and CDR2 sequences are SNHLY and FYNNEI. The CDR3 here is CASGQGDYGYTF. CDR3 DNA: TGTGCCAGCGGTCAGGGGGACTATGGCTACACCTTC.

This clonotype was seen many times. V usage is TRBV20-1 and J usage is TRBJ1-5; 7 positions agree with TRBD1. CDR1 DFQATT and CDR2 SNEGSKA come from the germline V gene (reference sequence). After removal of 8 bases from V and 2 bases from J, the junction contained 15 bases not matched to a gene. The CDR3 loop spans 16 amino acids. The CDR3 reads CSTPKVTGVGNQPQHF. The DNA of the CDR3 is TGCAGTACCCCGAAGGTAACAGGGGTGGGCAATCAGCCCCAGCATTTT.

This clonotype was seen ten or more times. This chain links TRBV11-1 with TRBJ2-1; 14 bases fit TRBD2. Germline V lookup: CDR1 SGHAT, CDR2 FQDESV (reference sequence). This CDR3 is built from 19 residues. V gave up 5 bases and J gave up 2 bases; unmatched junction bases: 11. CDR3 residues: CASSTSAGTSGRAYNEQFF. DNA of the CDR3: TGTGCCAGCAGCACGAGCGCTGGGACTAGCGGGAGAGCCTACAATGAGCAGTTCTTC.

The chain links TRBV5-5 to TRBJ1-1; 9 nucleotides line up with TRBD1. From germline, CDR1 is SGHKS and CDR2 YYEKEE (reference sequence). This CDR3 region has 19 residues. J lost 6 bases, V lost 2 bases, and 20 bases had no gene match. CDR3 residues: CASSLSFVGTGSFKAEAFF. In DNA, the CDR3 is TGTGCCAGCAGCTTATCTTTCGTTGGGACAGGGAGTTTTAAGGCTGAAGCTTTCTTT. Using reference TRBV5-5 and TRBJ1-1 for the parts outside the CDR3, the full variable domain is DAGVTQSPTHLIKTRGQQVTLRCSPISGHKSVSWYQQVLGQGPQFIFQYYEKEERGRGNFPDRFSARQFPNYSSELNVNALLLGDSALYLCASSLSFVGTGSFKAEAFFGQGTRLTVV.

This clonotype showed up just a few times. The chain uses TRBV18 and TRBJ1-3; possibly TRBD1 for D (5 bases). CDR3 size: 14 residues. The V end lost 5 bases, the J end lost 3 bases, and 11 bases lay between the germline ends. Per germline, CDR1 KGHSH and CDR2 LQKENI. For the CDR3, the DNA is TGTGCCAGCTCATTGCAGGGCCGTGGAAACACCATATATTTT. Its translation is CASSLQGRGNTIYF.

This chain uses TRBV29-1 with TRBJ2-3, with D tentatively TRBD1 (10 bases). CDR3 length: 21 amino acids. V was trimmed by 5 bases and J by 2 bases, leaving 35 bases between them. In germline, CDR1 is SQVTM, CDR2 ANQGSEA. CDR3 in amino acids: CSVFLGQGSFGTSSPTDTQYF. The CDR3 DNA sequence: TGCAGCGTTTTTTTGGGACAGGGGAGTTTCGGGACTAGCTCCCCCACAGATACGCAGTATTTT.

There are many counts of this clonotype. V and J are TRBV18 and TRBJ1-3; maybe TRBD1 (6 bases). Trimming took off 8 bases at V and 0 bases at J, with 11 bases between the two ends. This CDR3 has 14 amino acids. The germline V gene has CDR1 KGHSH and CDR2 LQKENI. In DNA, the CDR3 is TGTGCCAGCAGCCCGGACAGCTCTGGAAACACCATATATTTT. Its protein product is CASSPDSSGNTIYF.

This clonotype has a count of ten or more. The V gene is TRBV6-2 or TRBV6-3, the J gene TRBJ1-1; TRBD1 is a possible D gene (5 bases). V gave up 5 bases and J gave up 1 base, with 11 bases separating them. Germline CDR1 MNHEY, CDR2 SVGEGT. The CDR3 is made up of 14 amino acids. As DNA, the CDR3 is TGTGCCAGCAGTGGGACTGGGGGGAACACTGAAGCTTTCTTT. This gives the protein CASSGTGGNTEAFF.

Only a few counts were recorded for this clonotype. The chain combines TRBV28 with TRBJ2-5; TRBD1 matches at 8 bases. Germline V CDR1 and CDR2: MDHEN, SYDVKM. This CDR3 region has 14 residues. J gave up 1 base and V 7 bases, and 5 bases lay outside the gene matches. The CDR3 DNA reads TGTGCCAGCACCTGGACAGGGCCCCAAGAGACCCAGTACTTC. Protein sequence: CASTWTGPQETQYF.

The chain uses TRBV6-2 or TRBV6-3 and TRBJ2-3; 9 positions agree with TRBD2. Unmatched junction bases numbered 7, after V lost 6 bases and J lost 0 bases. CDR3 size: 16 residues. From germline, CDR1 is MNHEY and CDR2 SVGEGT. The CDR3 reads CASRTSGVPSTDTQYF. CDR3 DNA: TGTGCCAGCAGGACTAGCGGAGTACCGAGCACAGATACGCAGTATTTT.

Concerning this clonotype itself: A read error may produce the germline difference seen at one junction end. J is TRBJ1-3 and V is TRBV6-1; weak D call: TRBD1 (5 bases). CDR1 MNHNS and CDR2 SASEGT come from the germline V gene. CDR3 size: 15 residues. For the CDR3, the DNA is TGTGCCAACAGTGAGCGAGACAGTATCGGAAACACCATATATTTT. Translating gives CANSERDSIGNTIYF.

This chain links TRBV27 with TRBJ2-7; 9 bases match TRBD2. With 3 bases clipped from V and 7 bases from J, the junction kept 16 bases outside the gene matches. This CDR3 region has 17 residues. Per the germline V gene, CDR1 is MNHEY and CDR2 is SMNVEV (reference sequence). CDR3 in amino acids: CASSFVLAGLRTVEQYF. In DNA form, the CDR3 reads TGTGCCAGCAGTTTTGTGCTAGCGGGACTGCGTACGGTGGAGCAGTACTTC.

The gene calls are TRBV28 and TRBJ2-1, with TRBD2 as a possible D gene (6 bases). This CDR3 spans 15 amino acids. Germline CDR1 and CDR2: MDHEN and SYDVKM. V was pared by 3 bases and J by 9 bases, with 18 bases between. CDR3 nucleotides: TGTGCCAGCAGTTTCCGGGAGCCCGTATGCGGTGAGCAGTTCTTC. Its translation: CASSFREPVCGEQFF. The whole variable domain, filled in from reference TRBV28 and TRBJ2-1, reads DVKVTQSSRYLVKRTGEKVFLECVQDMDHENMFWYRQDPGLGLRLIYFSYDVKMKEKGDIPEGYSVSREKKERFSLILESASTNQTSMYLCASSFREPVCGEQFFGPGTRLTVL.

The V and J genes are TRBV10-2 and TRBJ1-2; weak D call: TRBD1 (5 bases). V was pared by 5 bases and J by 1 base, with 11 bases between. The CDR3 is 14 residues long. Germline CDR1 and CDR2: WSHSY and SAAADI. The CDR3 region is CASSQNRFNYGYTF. The CDR3 bases are TGCGCCAGCAGTCAGAACAGGTTTAACTATGGCTACACCTTC.

The rearrangement links TRBV18 to TRBJ2-3; D not resolved. The germline V and J ends were trimmed by 0 bases and 4 bases, with 5 bases remaining between them. Germline CDR1 is KGHSH and CDR2 is LQKENI. The CDR3 has 13 residues. CDR3 protein: CASSPPNADTQYF. In DNA form, the CDR3 reads TGTGCCAGCTCACCACCAAACGCAGATACGCAGTATTTT.

This clonotype was seen ten or more times. Written as DNA, the CDR3 is TGTGCCAGCAGCAGGTACAGGGGGGCCTACAATGAGCAGTTCTTC. Translated, it gives CASSRYRGAYNEQFF. This chain connects TRBV14 to TRBJ2-1, with TRBD1 matching over 8 bases. The CDR3 is made up of 15 amino acids. Trimming removed 5 bases from V and 2 bases from J; junction bases left unmatched: 5. The germline V gene has CDR1 SGHDN and CDR2 FVKESK.